Presented here are 22 T cell receptor beta chains from one specimen sequenced in a study of cytomegalovirus exposure and HLA in healthy donors. Primers included in the PCR were 60 Vbeta and 13 Jbeta primers. The method was immunoSEQ multiplex PCR; TCRdb's version includes in-frame clones alone and lacks a portion of them. The table has about 98,000 clones, around 80% seen once; the top ten hold 1.4%. The sample taken for sequencing was PBMCs. The receptors come from a man aged 35 to 55 in good health and CMV-seronegative.

The V call is TRBV12-5, the J call TRBJ1-5, with no clear D. Per the germline V gene, CDR1 is LGHNT and CDR2 is FRNRAP. V was cut by 0 bases and J by 0 bases, with 12 bases left in between. This CDR3 comprises 17 residues. Written as DNA, the CDR3 is TGTGCTAGTGGTTTGGTACCTCTGACAAGTAGCAATCAGCCCCAGCATTTT. This translates into CASGLVPLTSSNQPQHF.

The chain links TRBV4-1 to TRBJ1-4, with TRBD1 identical over 9 bases. The V segment lost 0 bases and the J segment 3 bases; nucleotides outside the gene matches: 11. CDR1 MGHRA and CDR2 YSYEKL come from the germline V gene. The CDR3 loop spans 19 amino acids. CDR3 nucleotides: TGCGCCAGCAGCCAAGAGGGGGACAGGGCCAAGGGGGCTAATGAAAAACTGTTTTTT. Its protein is CASSQEGDRAKGANEKLFF.

V gene TRBV20-1 combines with J gene TRBJ1-1, with D unresolved. The germline gives CDR1 DFQATT, CDR2 SNEGSKA (reference sequence). The CDR3 is 11 residues long. The V end was cut by 5 bases, the J end by 10 bases, with 14 bases between. The CDR3 region has the DNA TGCAGTGCTGCGATTAGTCTTGGAGCTTTCTTT. The encoded protein is CSAAISLGAFF.

A single count supports this clone. The chain links TRBV9 to TRBJ2-5; D is undetermined. Looked up from germline, CDR1 is SGDLS and CDR2 is YYNGEE. V lost 0 bases, J lost 5 bases, and 8 bases lay in between. The CDR3 extends over 13 amino acids. The CDR3 here is CASSVAPVETQYF. The CDR3 DNA follows: TGTGCCAGCAGCGTAGCCCCGGTGGAGACCCAGTACTTC.

V usage is TRBV5-5 and J usage is TRBJ2-1; 11 bases are shared with TRBD2. This CDR3 region has 14 residues. The germline CDR1 and CDR2 sequences are SGHKS and YYEKEE (reference sequence). The V and J ends lost 2 bases and 10 bases, in that order; junction bases with no gene match: 5. This chain's CDR3 is CASSFSGGAGEQFF. Here the CDR3 DNA reads TGTGCCAGCAGCTTTAGCGGGGGGGCAGGGGAGCAGTTCTTC.

In this sample, this clone turned up a few times. The V call is TRBV7-9, the J call TRBJ2-5; D ambiguous. The CDR3 loop spans 12 amino acids. CDR1 is SEHNR and CDR2 is FQNEAQ in the germline V gene (reference sequence). The ends were cut back, 2 bases at V and 6 bases at J, with 7 bases in the middle. The CDR3 nucleotides are TGTGCCAGCAGCTTAATATTTCAGACCCAGTACTTC. It encodes CASSLIFQTQYF.

The chain is built from TRBV27 and TRBJ1-2; TRBD1 aligns across 7 bases. After removal of 4 bases from V and 1 base from J, the junction contained 12 bases not matched to a gene. This CDR3 has 17 residues. The germline V gene has CDR1 MNHEY and CDR2 SMNVEV (reference sequence). The CDR3 sequence is CASSSIPGQYYNYGYTF. The CDR3 nucleotides are TGTGCCAGCAGTTCTATCCCGGGACAGTATTATAACTATGGCTACACCTTC.

This clone was picked up one time. The chain links TRBV6-5 to TRBJ1-2; maybe TRBD1 (5 bases). The germline V gene encodes CDR1 MNHEY and CDR2 SVGAGI. This CDR3 is built from 15 residues. The V end was cut by 0 bases, the J end by 8 bases, with 16 bases between. CDR3 sequence (DNA): TGTGCCAGCAGTTACTCTCGCAGGGTCTCGGGCGGCTACACCTTC. Protein sequence: CASSYSRRVSGGYTF.

This clone appeared a single time. The chain employs TRBV7-6 and TRBJ1-5; 10 bases align to TRBD1. The germline V gene encodes CDR1 SGHVS and CDR2 FNYEAQ. The CDR3 sequence is 15 residues long. The trim removed 4 bases at V and 4 bases at J, leaving 4 bases unmatched. The CDR3 nucleotides read TGTGCCAGCAGCTGGGGGACAGGGGTTAATCAGCCCCAGCATTTT. Protein: CASSWGTGVNQPQHF.

The chain has TRBV5-4 and TRBJ2-1, with 9 bases matching TRBD1. V shed 4 bases and J 7 bases; nucleotides not matched to a gene: 12. Germline CDR1 is SGHNT and CDR2 is YYREEE (reference sequence). This CDR3 region has 16 residues. CDR3 nucleotides: TGTGCCAGCAGCAGGGAGGGACAGGGTTATAGTAATGAGCAGTTCTTC. Translation: CASSREGQGYSNEQFF.

Only a few counts were recorded for this clone. The J gene is TRBJ2-7, the V gene TRBV7-2, with D maybe TRBD2 (6 bases). Per germline, CDR1 SGHTA and CDR2 FQGNSA. This CDR3 contains 19 residues. Trimming cost V 8 bases and J 2 bases, with 31 bases left between them. CDR3 DNA: TGTGCCAGCGTGAGTCCCAACGATACCCCGGGACTTCCAACCTACGAGCAGTACTTC. Translating it yields CASVSPNDTPGLPTYEQYF. Looking up the rest from reference TRBV7-2 and TRBJ2-7 gives the full variable domain: GAGVSQSPSNKVTEKGKDVELRCDPISGHTALYWYRQSLGQGLEFLIYFQGNSAPDKSGLPSDRFSAERTGGSVSTLTIQRTQQEDSAVYLCASVSPNDTPGLPTYEQYFGPGTRLTVT.

This sequence joins TRBV28 and TRBJ1-6; D call uncertain. The CDR3 is made up of 13 amino acids. Germline-derived CDR1 and CDR2 are MDHEN and SYDVKM. The V gene lost 6 bases and the J gene lost 10 bases, with 13 bases spanning the gap. The CDR3 is CASRTKGGSPLHF. The CDR3 coding sequence is TGTGCCAGCAGGACTAAGGGAGGGTCACCCCTCCACTTT.

The chain has TRBV6-1 and TRBJ2-1; 8 nucleotides align to TRBD1. Germline trimming cut 3 bases from V and 10 bases from J; bases unmatched to any gene: 14. CDR1 and CDR2 (germline): MNHNS, SASEGT. The CDR3 consists of 16 residues. The CDR3 protein is CASSDVSAGGLREQFF. CDR3 in DNA: TGTGCCAGCAGTGACGTTTCTGCAGGGGGCCTAAGGGAGCAGTTCTTC.

The chain links TRBV5-4 to TRBJ2-3, with D unresolved. Trimming pared 2 bases from V and 1 base from J, leaving 8 bases between. The germline V gene has CDR1 SGHNT and CDR2 YYREEE (reference sequence). The CDR3 covers 14 residues. The CDR3 region is CASSFIEGTDTQYF. DNA for the CDR3: TGTGCCAGCAGCTTTATAGAAGGCACAGATACGCAGTATTTT.

V gene TRBV5-6 combines with J gene TRBJ1-3; tentatively, D is TRBD1 (5 bases). Trimming took off 4 bases at V and 1 base at J, with 18 bases between the two ends. Germline assignment: CDR1 SGHDT and CDR2 YYEEEE. This CDR3 has 17 residues. For the CDR3, the DNA is TGTGCCAGCAGCCCCCGCGGCAGGGAATTGTCTGGAAACACCATATATTTT. It encodes CASSPRGRELSGNTIYF.

V gene TRBV5-1 combines with J gene TRBJ2-4, with TRBD2 matching 10 bases. The CDR3 loop spans 15 amino acids. J was trimmed by 8 bases and V by 5 bases; bases with no gene match: 10. Germline V lookup: CDR1 SGHRS, CDR2 YFSETQ. Here the CDR3 reads CASRSGLAVFDIQYF. CDR3 nucleotide sequence: TGCGCCAGCAGATCCGGACTAGCGGTTTTTGACATTCAGTACTTC.

The chain links TRBV6-1 to TRBJ1-5, with D hard to call. Germline lookup yields CDR1 MNHNS and CDR2 SASEGT. This CDR3 region has 15 residues. Trimming took 0 bases from V and 4 from J, leaving 10 bases between them. The CDR3 region is CASSEARAANQPQHF. For the CDR3, the DNA is TGTGCCAGCAGTGAAGCGAGAGCGGCAAATCAGCCCCAGCATTTT.

The chain has TRBV7-6 and TRBJ1-1; D unresolved. In germline, CDR1 is SGHVS, CDR2 FNYEAQ. Trimming cost V 5 bases and J 3 bases, with 13 bases left between them. CDR3 length: 14 amino acids. CDR3 protein: CASSRLEQHTEAFF. CDR3 bases: TGTGCCAGCAGCCGCCTTGAACAGCACACTGAAGCTTTCTTT. The full variable domain, completed using reference TRBV7-6 and TRBJ1-1, is GAGVSQSPRYKVTKRGQDVALRCDPISGHVSLYWYRQALGQGPEFLTYFNYEAQQDKSGLPNDRFSAERPEGSISTLTIQRTEQRDSAMYRCASSRLEQHTEAFFGQGTRLTVV.

The chain uses TRBV2 and TRBJ2-7; D is perhaps TRBD2 (5 bases). V lost 7 bases to trimming and J lost 6 bases, with 16 bases between them. Germline V lookup: CDR1 SNHLY, CDR2 FYNNEI. The CDR3 runs to 13 residues. The CDR3 nucleotides are TGTGCCAGCATCCCTCCGGGATACGGCGAGCAGTACTTC. Encoded protein: CASIPPGYGEQYF.

The chain employs TRBV7-3 and TRBJ2-5; 7 positions agree with TRBD2. CDR1 and CDR2 from the germline V gene are SGHTA and FQGTGA. V lost 3 bases, J lost 2 bases, and 3 bases stayed unmatched. The CDR3 spans 14 residues. CDR3 region: CASSFSRGQETQYF. As DNA, the CDR3 is TGTGCCAGCAGCTTTTCGCGGGGGCAAGAGACCCAGTACTTC.

This chain connects TRBV7-2 to TRBJ2-2, with a tentative D call TRBD1 (6 bases). CDR1 is SGHTA, CDR2 FQGNSA, per germline. The CDR3 has 14 amino acids. The germline V and J ends were trimmed by 0 bases and 6 bases, with 8 bases remaining between them. CDR3: CASSLASGAGELFF. As DNA, the CDR3 is TGTGCCAGCAGCTTAGCATCAGGGGCCGGGGAGCTGTTTTTT.

The chain combines TRBV2 with TRBJ2-5; 8 bases match TRBD2. With 9 bases clipped from V and 5 bases from J, the junction kept 8 bases outside the gene matches. Looked up from germline, CDR1 is SNHLY and CDR2 is FYNNEI. This CDR3 contains 13 residues. The CDR3: CARRGARGETQYF. The CDR3 nucleotides are TGTGCCAGGCGGGGGGCCCGGGGGGAGACCCAGTACTTC.